This entry features one T cell receptor beta chain sequence. This clonotype was seen many times. The clone's antigen remains unknown. There are no base qualities to consult, and no much larger clone falls within one base. The data are from a study of T cells in Graves' hyperthyroidism and ophthalmopathy (dated by TCRdb to 2018 to 2020). Some background on the complete study: Peripheral blood was sampled at the time of initial diagnosis, prior to any treatment. After sampling, hyperthyroidism patients received methimazole starting at 30 mg daily, and ophthalmopathy patients received high-dose intravenous methylprednisolone. The 100 discovery patients were randomly split 7:3 into training and test sets. TCR V-J signatures able to tell the groups apart were searched for in a discovery cohort of some 100 patients, of whom around 42 had Graves' ophthalmopathy and 57 had stable Graves' hyperthyroidism. The paper describes TCR Vbeta CDR3 sequencing of fewer than 150 peripheral blood samples, made up of 43 ophthalmopathy patients, 70 to 75 hyperthyroidism patients and roughly 17 progressor patients. Thyroid tissue and blood T-cell repertoires from roughly six Graves' hyperthyroidism patients were also compared in the study. Prospective prediction of ophthalmopathy was tested in an independent validation cohort consisting of fewer than 20 hyperthyroidism patients and approximately 16 patients who later progressed to ophthalmopathy. General conclusions and limits of the study: A model built on a 13 V-J signature distinguished ophthalmopathy from stable hyperthyroidism, reaching approximately 89% sensitivity and around 81% specificity in cross-validation and 80%/75% in testing. Most expanded thyroid clonotypes (frequency above 0.001) were also detected in blood, a finding suggesting that blood repertoires may reflect thyroid immune responses. In validation, the model predicted progression to ophthalmopathy with over 65% sensitivity and less than 80% specificity, a median of about 6.7 months before onset. No statistical method was used to set the sample size in advance, and investigators knew the group allocation.

Amplification of TCR beta CDR3 regions was carried out from RNA transcripts. The first round of RT-PCR for the TCR CDR3 was performed with the HTBI primer set and the Qiagen OneStep RT-PCR kit. Libraries were constructed in a second round of multiplex PCR, after which size selection and purification were performed. Paired-end sequencing of the libraries was performed with 100 bp reads on an Illumina HiSeq2000. The paper's processing steps were these. SOAPnuke was used to process the raw data, throwing out any read that contained adapters or uncalled bases, had a mean Phred below 15, or lacked an exact constant-primer or identifier match. High-quality paired reads were merged with COPE v1.2.5, and unique nucleotide sequences were defined as clonotypes. MiTCR v1.1 was used to align clonotypes to the IMGT TRBV, TRBD and TRBJ reference segments. Analysis was restricted to V-J combinations with a frequency above 0.0001, which covered 99.2% of repertoires. A TCS score was defined as the ratio of F50 (clonal expansion) to E x V (chaos), with BLOSUM62-based TCRdist applied between CDR3 peptides within each V-J. Welch's t-statistics and random forest reduced several hundred V-J features to roughly 13, which were used in a naive Bayes classifier (R e1071). TCRdb reworked the public reads: Q25 trimming with fastp, MiXCR clone assembly, productive beta chains retained. Merged by CDR3 protein, the rows form single entries marked with the most common genes and DNA. The V and J calls were determined by TCRdb, not by the authors. The sample contains a few hundred thousand distinct CDR3 sequences, roughly 15% of them found a single time. The ten most abundant clones make up about 5% of the sample.

Stable Graves' hyperthyroidism was defined as the absence of progression to ophthalmopathy over 18 months of follow-up. The hyperthyroidism patients were between 18 and 65 years old and newly diagnosed, with a disease duration of less than 2 months. Patients with uncontrolled infections, other autoimmune diseases, pregnancy or lactation were excluded. Diagnoses relied on clinical symptoms, serum thyroxine and TRAb, thyroid ultrasound and orbital computed tomography. PBMCs were isolated from about 9.1 ml of fresh peripheral blood by Ficoll-Paque density gradient centrifugation. Total RNA was extracted with Trizol reagent, and quality was checked on an Agilent 2100 Bioanalyzer. The trim is 1 base for V and 5 bases for J, with a gap of 11 bases between the germline ends. CDR1 and CDR2 were assigned from the germline V gene as SGHTA and FQGNSA. Spanning cysteine to phenylalanine, the CDR3 consists of 14 amino acids. Just the 42-base CDR3 DNA is kept, in frame starting at base 1.

Sample: blood. The TCR originated in a woman between 18 and 29 years old with Graves' hyperthyroidism. The rearrangement combines TRBV7-2 with TRBJ2-5, with no D gene named confidently. The base sequence is TGTGCCAGCAGCTTAGATCCCTTTGCGGAGACCCAGTACTTC. This codes for CASSLDPFAETQYF.